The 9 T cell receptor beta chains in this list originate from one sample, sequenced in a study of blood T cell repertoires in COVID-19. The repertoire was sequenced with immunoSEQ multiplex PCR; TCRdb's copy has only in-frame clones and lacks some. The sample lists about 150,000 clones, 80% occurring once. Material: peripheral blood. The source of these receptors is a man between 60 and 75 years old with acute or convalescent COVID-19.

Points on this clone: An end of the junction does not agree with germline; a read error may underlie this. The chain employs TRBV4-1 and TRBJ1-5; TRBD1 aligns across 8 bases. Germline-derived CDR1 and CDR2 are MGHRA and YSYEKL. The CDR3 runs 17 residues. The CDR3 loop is CASSQDRGTFGNQPQHF. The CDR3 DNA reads TGCGCCAGCAGTCAAGACAGGGGAACCTTTGGCAATCAGCCCCAGCATTTT.

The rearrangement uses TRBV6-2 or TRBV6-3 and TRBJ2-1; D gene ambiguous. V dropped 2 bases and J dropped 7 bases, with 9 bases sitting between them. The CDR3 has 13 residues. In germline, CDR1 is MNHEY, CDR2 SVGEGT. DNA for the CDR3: TGTGCCAGCAGTTACGTGGGCAAAAATGAGCAGTTCTTC. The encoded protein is CASSYVGKNEQFF.

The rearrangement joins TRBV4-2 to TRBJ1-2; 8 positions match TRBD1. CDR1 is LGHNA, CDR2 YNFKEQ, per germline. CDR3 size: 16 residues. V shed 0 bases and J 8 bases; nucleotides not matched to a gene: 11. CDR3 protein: CASSQDVGQGAKGYTF. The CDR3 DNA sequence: TGTGCCAGCAGCCAAGATGTAGGCCAGGGGGCGAAAGGCTACACCTTC.

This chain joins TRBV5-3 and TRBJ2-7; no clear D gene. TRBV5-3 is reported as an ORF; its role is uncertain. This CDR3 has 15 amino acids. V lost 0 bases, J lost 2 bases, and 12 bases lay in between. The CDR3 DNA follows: TGTGCCAGAAGCTTGGTGCGACACCGACCCTACGAGCAGTACTTC. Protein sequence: CARSLVRHRPYEQYF.

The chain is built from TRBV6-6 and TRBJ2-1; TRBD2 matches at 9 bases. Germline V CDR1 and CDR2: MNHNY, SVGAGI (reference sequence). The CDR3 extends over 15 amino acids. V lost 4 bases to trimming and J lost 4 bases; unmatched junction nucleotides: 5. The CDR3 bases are TGTGCCAGCAGTTCGGGGCTAGCGGGATACAATGAGCAGTTCTTC. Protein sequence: CASSSGLAGYNEQFF.

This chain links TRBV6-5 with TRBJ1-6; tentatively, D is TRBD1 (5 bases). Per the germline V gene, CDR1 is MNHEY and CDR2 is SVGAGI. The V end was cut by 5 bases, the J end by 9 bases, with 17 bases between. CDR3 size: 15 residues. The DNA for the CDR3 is TGTGCCAGCAGTCCCCTGGTAGGGGACTTTTCACCCCTCCACTTT. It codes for CASSPLVGDFSPLHF.

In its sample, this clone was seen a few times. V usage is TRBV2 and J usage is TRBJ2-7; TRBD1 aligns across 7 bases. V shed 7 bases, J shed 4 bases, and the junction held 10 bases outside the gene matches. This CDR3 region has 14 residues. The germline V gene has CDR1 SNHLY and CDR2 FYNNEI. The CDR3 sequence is CASMIRDRSYEQYF. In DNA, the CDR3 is TGTGCCAGCATGATCCGGGACAGATCTTACGAGCAGTACTTC.

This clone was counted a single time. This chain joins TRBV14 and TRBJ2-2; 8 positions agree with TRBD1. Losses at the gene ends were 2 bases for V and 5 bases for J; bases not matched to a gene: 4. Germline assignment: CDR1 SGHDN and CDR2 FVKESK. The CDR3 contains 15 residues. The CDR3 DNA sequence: TGTGCCAGCAGCCAACTGCAGGGGGCGACCGGGGAGCTGTTTTTT. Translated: CASSQLQGATGELFF.

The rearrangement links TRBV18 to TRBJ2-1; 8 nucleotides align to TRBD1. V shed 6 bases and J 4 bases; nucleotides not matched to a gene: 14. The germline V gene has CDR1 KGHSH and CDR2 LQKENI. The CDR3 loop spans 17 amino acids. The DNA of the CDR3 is TGTGCCAGCTCGCTGAGACCCGGGACAGGCGTTTACAATGAGCAGTTCTTC. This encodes CASSLRPGTGVYNEQFF. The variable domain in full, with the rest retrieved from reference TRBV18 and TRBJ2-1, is NAGVMQNPRHLVRRRGQEARLRCSPMKGHSHVYWYRQLPEEGLKFMVYLQKENIIDESGMPKERFSAEFPKEGPSILRIQQVVRGDSAAYFCASSLRPGTGVYNEQFFGPGTRLTVL.